Reported below is one T cell receptor (beta chain). What it binds is unknown. The sample originates from a study of cytomegalovirus exposure and HLA in healthy donors. Study details: HLA-typed donors were the source of 82 million or so unique TCRs, which an early data release held.

The study ran its PCR with 60 Vbeta and 13 Jbeta primers. TCRdb's table, derived via immunoSEQ multiplex PCR, lists solely in-frame clones and lacks some. The data show 110,000 or so clones, around 77% seen once. Per the germline V gene, CDR1 is SGDLS and CDR2 is YYNGEE. CDR3 length equals 15 residues. The J segment lost 4 bases and the V segment lost 4 bases, leaving 9 bases of the junction unmatched. The donors, nominally healthy at sampling, likely had unrecorded immune exposures. Study results and caveats: TCR beta V- and J-gene trimming was later associated with a missense DCLRE1C variant. A later analysis showed HLA-associated TCR beta chains outstripping equally common others in clonal expansion.

The chain links TRBV9 to TRBJ2-7; 9 positions agree with TRBD1. Sequencing was carried out using PBMCs. The receptor was derived from a woman between 25 and 40 years old in good health and CMV-seropositive. CDR3 in DNA: TGTGCCAGCAGCTCGCGGCCGGGACAGGGATACGAGCAGTACTTC. It codes for CASSSRPGQGYEQYF. The full variable domain, rest sourced from reference TRBV9 and TRBJ2-7, is DSGVTQTPKHLITATGQRVTLRCSPRSGDLSVYWYQQSLDQGLQFLIQYYNGEERAKGNILERFSAQQFPDLHSELNLSSLELGDSALYFCASSSRPGQGYEQYFGPGTRLTVT.